The 18 T cell receptor beta chains below were found in one sample sequenced in a study of regulatory T cells in long-lasting Graves disease. The time point was: persistent/refractory GD, antithyroid drugs over 5 years with positive TRAb. Preparation of the TCR library used RNA extracted from PBMCs. Construction of TCR beta libraries relied on iRepertoire HTBI primers and on Arm-PCR targeting CDR3 regions. One entry per CDR3 protein results from TCRdb running MiXCR on the multiplex PCR reads. The sample records some 280,000 distinct CDR3 sequences, 20% to 25% being singletons. This material consisted of peripheral blood mononuclear cells (PBMCs), taken when the disease was refractory, from a patient treated with antithyroid drugs. These TCRs come from a female donor with Graves disease.

This clonotype was counted many times. V gene TRBV3-1 combines with J gene TRBJ2-7; perhaps TRBD2 as D (6 bases). Per germline, CDR1 LGHDT and CDR2 YNNKEL (reference sequence). The CDR3 consists of 14 residues. V was cut by 0 bases and J by 3 bases, with 9 bases left in between. This CDR3 is CASSQDWEVYEQYF. The DNA of the CDR3 is TGTGCCAGCAGCCAAGATTGGGAGGTCTACGAGCAGTACTTC.

The chain joins TRBV3-1 to TRBJ1-1; D is uncertain. From germline, CDR1 is LGHDT and CDR2 YNNKEL (reference sequence). This CDR3 spans 14 amino acids. The germline V and J ends were trimmed by 0 bases and 7 bases, with 12 bases remaining between them. CDR3 nucleotide sequence: TGTGCCAGCAGCCAAGACCTCGAGGGAGGTGAAGCTTTCTTT. Translated: CASSQDLEGGEAFF.

The chain links TRBV27 to TRBJ1-1; no clear D gene. Looked up from germline, CDR1 is MNHEY and CDR2 is SMNVEV (reference sequence). This CDR3 spans 14 amino acids. Trimming took 7 bases from V and 4 from J, leaving 16 bases between them. CDR3 nucleotides: TGTGCCAGCACAATTAGTTACGGGGTCACTGAAGCTTTCTTT. Translation: CASTISYGVTEAFF.

Details on this clonotype: The junction differs from germline at one of its ends, possibly a read error. This chain uses TRBV15 with TRBJ1-5; D unresolved. From germline, CDR1 is LNHNV and CDR2 YYDKDF (reference sequence). There are 15 residues in the CDR3. The CDR3 DNA reads TGTACCACCAGCAGAGAGCGGGTCGGCAATCAGCCCCAGCATTTT. This codes for CTTSRERVGNQPQHF.

The chain recombines TRBV4-1 with TRBJ2-5; 9 bases agree with TRBD2. Unmatched junction bases numbered 5, after V lost 1 base and J lost 2 bases. There are 16 residues in the CDR3. Germline CDR1 and CDR2: MGHRA and YSYEKL. The CDR3: CASSQVNSGGQETQYF. CDR3 DNA sequence: TGCGCCAGCAGCCAAGTGAATAGCGGGGGACAAGAGACCCAGTACTTC.

The chain combines TRBV7-2 with TRBJ1-6; no clear D gene. Trimming took 5 bases from V and 0 from J, leaving 8 bases between them. This CDR3 has 15 residues. The V gene's germline CDR1 is SGHTA and CDR2 FQGNSA. This chain's CDR3 is CASSPGISYNSPLHF. CDR3 sequence (DNA): TGTGCCAGCAGCCCCGGGATCTCCTATAATTCACCCCTCCACTTT.

The chain is built from TRBV5-1 and TRBJ2-2, with 9 nucleotides matching TRBD1. Per germline, CDR1 SGHRS and CDR2 YFSETQ. V was pared by 0 bases and J by 6 bases, with 6 bases of the junction left unmatched. This CDR3 is built from 16 residues. In DNA form, the CDR3 reads TGCGCCAGCAGCTTGGCCCCGGACAGGGGCTCCGGGGAGCTGTTTTTT. Amino acid sequence: CASSLAPDRGSGELFF. Full variable domain (rest looked up from reference TRBV5-1 and TRBJ2-2): KAGVTQTPRYLIKTRGQQVTLSCSPISGHRSVSWYQQTPGQGLQFLFEYFSETQRNKGNFPGRFSGRQFSNSRSEMNVSTLELGDSALYLCASSLAPDRGSGELFFGEGSRLTVL.

This clonotype has ten or more counts. The rearrangement uses TRBV28 and TRBJ2-7, with D unresolved. Germline loops: CDR1 MDHEN, CDR2 SYDVKM. V gave up 5 bases and J gave up 4 bases, with 6 bases separating them. The CDR3 is made up of 11 amino acids. The CDR3 DNA is TGTGCCAGCAGTATCCAGTACGAGCAGTACTTC. Translating gives CASSIQYEQYF. Together with reference TRBV28 and TRBJ2-7, the CDR3 gives the full variable domain: DVKVTQSSRYLVKRTGEKVFLECVQDMDHENMFWYRQDPGLGLRLIYFSYDVKMKEKGDIPEGYSVSREKKERFSLILESASTNQTSMYLCASSIQYEQYFGPGTRLTVT.

The rearrangement uses TRBV29-1 and TRBJ1-5; D may be TRBD1 (5 bases). The germline CDR1 and CDR2 sequences are SQVTM and ANQGSEA. Trimming took 5 bases from V and 6 from J, leaving 17 bases between them. The CDR3 sequence is 14 residues long. CDR3 nucleotide sequence: TGCAGCGTTCGGGACGGTCTGCACGGTCAGCCCCAGCATTTT. Translated: CSVRDGLHGQPQHF.

This clonotype was seen ten or more times. The chain joins TRBV6-1 to TRBJ2-7; TRBD2 aligns across 9 bases. V was clipped by 7 bases and J by 3 bases; unmatched bases: 4. The germline CDR1 and CDR2 sequences are MNHNS and SASEGT. The CDR3 runs to 13 residues. The CDR3, as DNA: TGTGCCAGCATTGGGACTAGCTTCTACGAGCAGTACTTC. Its protein is CASIGTSFYEQYF.

This clonotype came up many times. J is TRBJ2-5 and V is TRBV28; possibly TRBD1 for D (6 bases). This CDR3 has 12 amino acids. CDR1 and CDR2 (germline): MDHEN, SYDVKM. Trimming removed 6 bases at V and 3 bases at J, with 8 bases between. The CDR3 nucleotides read TGTGCCAGCAGCGGACAGAAAGAGACCCAGTACTTC. It translates to CASSGQKETQYF.

The genes are TRBV7-9 and TRBJ1-2, with D uncertain. The CDR3 is 12 amino acids. Germline loops: CDR1 SEHNR, CDR2 FQNEAQ (reference sequence). The germline V and J ends were trimmed by 1 base and 7 bases, with 7 bases remaining between them. In nucleotides, the CDR3 is TGTGCCAGCAGCTTAGATCCAACTGGCTACACCTTC. Its translation is CASSLDPTGYTF.

CDR3 sequence (DNA): TGTGCCAGCAGCCTACCGTCCGGGACTGAAGCTTTCTTT. It specifies CASSLPSGTEAFF. V usage is TRBV5-6 and J usage is TRBJ1-1; D remains ambiguous. CDR1 is SGHDT, CDR2 YYEEEE, per germline. The CDR3 is 13 residues long. Trimming shortened V by 4 bases and J by 5 bases, and 12 bases separated the two germline ends.

Comment on this clonotype: A much larger clone sits a single nucleotide away, making a read error possible. The genes are TRBV28 and TRBJ2-5; 7 nucleotides line up with TRBD2. CDR3 length: 16 residues. Germline V gene data show CDR1 as MDHEN and CDR2 as SYDVKM. V trimming: 3 bases; J trimming: 4 bases; junction bases outside the gene matches: 11. CDR3 nucleotide sequence: TGTGCCAGCAGTTTTGAGGCGGGAGCTTTTGTAGAGACCCAGTACTTC. It translates to CASSFEAGAFVETQYF.

In this sample, this clonotype turned up a few times. The chain uses TRBV9 and TRBJ2-2; D ambiguous. V gave up 3 bases and J gave up 6 bases, with 9 bases separating them. The CDR3 totals 13 residues. The germline CDR1 and CDR2 sequences are SGDLS and YYNGEE. Here the CDR3 reads CASSAWVAGELFF. CDR3 sequence (DNA): TGTGCCAGCAGCGCCTGGGTGGCCGGGGAGCTGTTTTTT.

This clonotype was counted between two and nine times. The genes are TRBV7-9 and TRBJ2-7; 9 positions match TRBD1. CDR1 SEHNR and CDR2 FQNEAQ come from the germline V gene (reference sequence). The CDR3 length is 16 residues. The V and J ends lost 3 bases and 1 base, in that order; junction bases with no gene match: 7. The CDR3, as DNA: TGTGCCAGCAGCTTGGGAGGGACAGGGTCTTCCTACGAGCAGTACTTC. Translating it yields CASSLGGTGSSYEQYF.

At least ten counts were recorded for this clonotype. The chain recombines TRBV20-1 with TRBJ2-7; D not certain. This CDR3 comprises 13 residues. The germline V and J ends were trimmed by 3 bases and 0 bases, with 9 bases remaining between them. Per the germline V gene, CDR1 is DFQATT and CDR2 is SNEGSKA (reference sequence). The CDR3 region is CSASRQNSYEQYF. The CDR3 DNA sequence: TGCAGTGCTAGTCGACAAAACTCCTACGAGCAGTACTTC.

This clonotype occurred many times. The chain combines TRBV20-1 with TRBJ2-7; possibly TRBD2 for D (6 bases). The V and J ends lost 6 bases and 1 base respectively, with 13 bases between them. The germline CDR1 and CDR2 sequences are DFQATT and SNEGSKA (reference sequence). The length of the CDR3 is 13 residues. CDR3 protein: CSACPAGSYEQYF. CDR3 in DNA: TGCAGTGCCTGTCCAGCGGGTTCCTACGAGCAGTACTTC.